This T cell receptor beta chain emerged from a study of CD8 T cells in Susac syndrome. TCR beta sequencing covered blood CD8+ and CD4+ T cells. Reverse transcription of roughly 0.5 to 1 ug RNA was carried out with random hexamers. Amplification of TCR beta CDR3 across 54 Vbeta and 13 Jbeta was performed with immunoSEQ multiplex PCR. TCRdb reprocessed the immunoSEQ multiplex PCR reads with MiXCR, giving one entry per CDR3 protein. The data contain 200,000 or so distinct CDR3 sequences, almost 96% of them seen just once; the ten biggest clones take up 0.09% to 0.1%. The length of the CDR3 is 16 residues. In germline, CDR1 is SGHNT, CDR2 YYREEE (reference sequence). The trim removed 4 bases at V and 7 bases at J, leaving 11 bases unmatched.

The sequencing sample was made of CD4+ T cells from PBMCs. This chain connects TRBV5-4 to TRBJ2-2, with 9 bases matching TRBD2. This sequence originates from a human donor with Susac syndrome. Here the CDR3 reads CASSTGASGVIGELFF. CDR3 sequence (DNA): TGTGCCAGCAGCACGGGGGCTAGCGGGGTTATCGGGGAGCTGTTTTTT. The full variable domain, in which reference TRBV5-4 and TRBJ2-2 provide the parts outside the CDR3, is ETGVTQSPTHLIKTRGQQVTLRCSSQSGHNTVSWYQQALGQGPQFIFQYYREEENGRGNFPPRFSGLQFPNYSSELNVNALELDDSALYLCASSTGASGVIGELFFGEGSRLTVL.